This T cell receptor (beta chain) was obtained from a study of blood T cell repertoires in COVID-19. With 6 bases removed from V and 10 bases from J, the gap between germline ends came to 19 bases. The CDR3 is 14 residues long. Per germline, CDR1 LNHDA and CDR2 SQIVND (reference sequence). Produced via immunoSEQ multiplex PCR; TCRdb's table is partial and in-frame only. Seen here are 350,000 or so clones, around 88% observed once, and the top ten hold approximately 1.6%. The chain employs TRBV19 and TRBJ2-1; D might be TRBD2 (5 bases). Sequences were obtained from peripheral blood. The clonotype was recovered from a woman aged 25 to 39 with COVID-19, enrolled during active disease. The CDR3 nucleotides read TGTGCCAGTAGACCATCGGTTTACCTAGCAGAGCAGTTCTTC. It yields the protein CASRPSVYLAEQFF.